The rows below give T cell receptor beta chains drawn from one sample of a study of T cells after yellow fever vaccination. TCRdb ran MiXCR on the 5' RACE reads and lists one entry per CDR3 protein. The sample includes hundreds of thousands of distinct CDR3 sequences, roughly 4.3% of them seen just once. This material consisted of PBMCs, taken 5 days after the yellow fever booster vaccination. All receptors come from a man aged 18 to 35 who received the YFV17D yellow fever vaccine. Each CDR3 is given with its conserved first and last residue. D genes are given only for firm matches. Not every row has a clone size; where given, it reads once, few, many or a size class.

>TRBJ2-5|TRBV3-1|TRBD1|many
CASSLTGVEETQYF
TGTGCCAGCAGCCTGACAGGGGTGGAGGAGACCCAGTACTTC
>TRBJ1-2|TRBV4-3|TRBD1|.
CASSQSTGGAGGYTF
TGCGCCAGCAGCCAGTCTACAGGGGGCGCGGGGGGCTACACCTTC
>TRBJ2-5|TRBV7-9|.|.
CASSPAGRDIRRETQYF
TGTGCCAGCAGCCCCGCCGGCCGGGACATAAGGAGAGAGACCCAGTACTTC
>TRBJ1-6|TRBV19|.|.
CASKIETANSPLHF
TGTGCCAGTAAAATAGAAACAGCCAATTCACCCCTCCACTTT
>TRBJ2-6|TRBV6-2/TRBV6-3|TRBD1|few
CASSSGTGTGANVLTF
TGTGCCAGCAGTTCCGGGACAGGGACCGGGGCCAACGTCCTGACTTTC
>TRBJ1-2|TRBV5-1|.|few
CASSFLGAGAEGYTF
TGCGCCAGCAGCTTTCTCGGGGCGGGCGCAGAGGGCTACACCTTC
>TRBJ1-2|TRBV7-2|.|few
CASSWKHAAGYGYTF
TGTGCCAGCAGCTGGAAACACGCCGCGGGGTATGGCTACACCTTC
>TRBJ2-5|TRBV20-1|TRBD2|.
CSGLEETQYF
TGTAGCGGGCTCGAGGAGACCCAGTACTTC
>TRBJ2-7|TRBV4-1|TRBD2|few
CASAASGGSYEQYF
TGCGCCAGCGCCGCTAGCGGGGGGTCCTACGAGCAGTACTTC
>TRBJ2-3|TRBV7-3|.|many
CASSRTSRRDTQYF
TGTGCCAGCAGCCGGACCAGTCGGAGGGATACGCAGTATTTT
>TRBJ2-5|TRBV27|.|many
CASSLYGYQETQYF
TGTGCCAGCAGTTTATACGGGTACCAAGAGACCCAGTACTTC
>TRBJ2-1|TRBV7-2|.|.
CASSRTLSYTEQFF
TGTGCCAGCAGCAGGACACTGAGCTACACTGAGCAGTTCTTC
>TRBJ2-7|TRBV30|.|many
CAWSVPWQFYYEQYF
TGTGCCTGGAGTGTACCGTGGCAGTTTTACTACGAGCAGTACTTC
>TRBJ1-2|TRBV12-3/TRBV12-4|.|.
CASSSHAPGYTF
TGTGCCAGCAGCAGCCATGCCCCTGGCTACACCTTC
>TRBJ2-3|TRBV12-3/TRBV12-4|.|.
CASTWTPNRADTQYF
TGTGCCAGCACCTGGACTCCAAATAGAGCAGATACGCAGTATTTT
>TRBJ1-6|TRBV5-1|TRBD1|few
CASSSGTAGGSPLHF
TGCGCCAGCAGCTCGGGGACAGCCGGAGGTTCACCCCTCCACTTT
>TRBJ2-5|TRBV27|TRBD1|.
CASSGRRTGEKETQYF
TGTGCCAGCAGTGGCCGGCGGACAGGGGAGAAGGAGACCCAGTACTTC
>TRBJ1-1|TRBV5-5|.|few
CASSSRADEAFF
TGTGCCAGCAGCAGCCGTGCGGATGAAGCTTTCTTT
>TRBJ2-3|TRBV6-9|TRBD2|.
CASSYSGEVDTQYF
TGTGCCAGCAGTTATAGCGGGGAGGTAGATACGCAGTATTTT
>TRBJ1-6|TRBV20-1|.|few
CSASNLGPDILYNSPLHF
TGCAGTGCTAGTAATTTGGGTCCGGATATCTTATATAATTCACCCCTCCACTTT
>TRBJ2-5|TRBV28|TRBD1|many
CASSPGTGRYGATQYF
TGTGCCAGCAGTCCTGGGACAGGGAGGTACGGGGCCACCCAGTACTTC
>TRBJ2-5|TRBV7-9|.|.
CASSDMGPAGETQYF
TGTGCCAGCAGCGATATGGGACCGGCGGGGGAGACCCAGTACTTC
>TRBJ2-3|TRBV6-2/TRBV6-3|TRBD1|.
CASSYSSGQGIGF
TGTGCCAGCAGTTACTCGTCGGGACAGGGGATAGGATTT
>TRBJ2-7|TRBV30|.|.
CAWSGLSAGSTYEQYFAYEQYF
.
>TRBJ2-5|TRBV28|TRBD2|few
CASREAGETQYF
TGTGCCAGCCGGGAGGCTGGGGAGACCCAGTACTTC
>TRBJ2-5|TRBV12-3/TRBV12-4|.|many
CASRLGQGETQYF
TGTGCCAGCAGATTAGGGCAGGGGGAGACCCAGTACTTC
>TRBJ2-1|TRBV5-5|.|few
CASNSKSSYNEQFF
TGTGCCAGCAATAGCAAGAGCTCCTACAATGAGCAGTTCTTC
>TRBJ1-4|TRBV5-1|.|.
CASSRDVNEKLFF
TGCGCCAGCAGCCGGGACGTTAATGAAAAACTGTTTTTT
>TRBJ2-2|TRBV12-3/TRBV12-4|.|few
CASSLGAGDTGELFF
TGTGCCAGCAGTTTAGGCGCAGGGGACACCGGGGAGCTGTTTTTT
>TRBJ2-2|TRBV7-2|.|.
CASSLGPFTGELFF
TGTGCCAGCAGCTTAGGGCCGTTCACCGGGGAGCTGTTTTTT
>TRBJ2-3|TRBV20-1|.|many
CSARDLRGGGDTQYF
TGCAGTGCTAGAGATCTGAGGGGGGGAGGGGATACGCAGTATTTT
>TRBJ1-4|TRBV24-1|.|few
CATSDRGEKLFF
TGTGCCACCAGTGATCGTGGGGAAAAACTGTTTTTT
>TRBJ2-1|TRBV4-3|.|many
CASSQDREQFF
TGCGCCAGCAGCCAAGATCGTGAGCAGTTCTTC
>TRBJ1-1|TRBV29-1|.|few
CSVDRRSEAFF
TGCAGCGTCGATAGGCGGTCCGAAGCTTTCTTT
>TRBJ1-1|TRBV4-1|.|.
CASSHGGTAEAFF
TGCGCCAGCAGCCACGGGGGTACGGCTGAAGCTTTCTTT
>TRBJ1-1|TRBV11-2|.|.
CASSSNAGTEAFF
TGTGCCAGCAGCTCAAATGCCGGGACAGAAGCTTTCTTT
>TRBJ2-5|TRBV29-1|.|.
CSVEDWEETQYF
TGCAGCGTTGAAGACTGGGAAGAGACCCAGTACTTC
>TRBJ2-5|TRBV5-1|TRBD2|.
CASSLPRVAGGETQYF
TGCGCCAGCAGCTTGCCCCGGGTAGCGGGGGGAGAGACCCAGTACTTC
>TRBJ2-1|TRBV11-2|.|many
CASSLHGGAPYNEQFF
TGTGCCAGCAGCCTCCACGGTGGGGCCCCTTACAATGAGCAGTTCTTC
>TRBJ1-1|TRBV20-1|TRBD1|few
CSAMDRGRVNTEAFF
TGCAGTGCTATGGACAGGGGGCGGGTGAACACTGAAGCTTTCTTT
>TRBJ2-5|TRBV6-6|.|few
CASTPWGSQETQYF
TGTGCCAGCACCCCTTGGGGGTCCCAAGAGACCCAGTACTTC
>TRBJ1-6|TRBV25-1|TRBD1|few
CASSPQGVAFLHF
TGTGCCAGCAGCCCACAGGGGGTCGCCTTCCTCCACTTT
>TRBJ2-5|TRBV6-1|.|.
CASSEAGTTQETQYF
TGTGCCAGCAGTGAAGCCGGGACGACCCAAGAGACCCAGTACTTC
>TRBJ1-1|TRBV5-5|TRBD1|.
CASRDRGNLNTEAFF
TGTGCCAGCAGGGACAGGGGGAATCTGAACACTGAAGCTTTCTTT
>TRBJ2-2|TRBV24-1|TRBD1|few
CATSDPWGTEANTGELFF
TGTGCCACCAGTGATCCTTGGGGGACAGAAGCGAACACCGGGGAGCTGTTTTTT
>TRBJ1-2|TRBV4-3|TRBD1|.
CASSQELTGVLGYTF
TGCGCCAGCAGCCAGGAATTAACAGGGGTCCTCGGCTACACCTTC
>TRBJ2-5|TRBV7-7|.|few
CASSSHRAGVGETQYF
TGTGCTAGCAGCTCACACCGGGCAGGGGTGGGTGAGACCCAGTACTTC
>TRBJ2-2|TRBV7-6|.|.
CASSPAGAPDGELFF
TGTGCCAGCAGCCCCGCGGGGGCCCCGGACGGGGAGCTGTTTTTT
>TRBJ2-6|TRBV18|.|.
CASSDGTGANVLTF
TGTGCCAGCTCAGATGGAACTGGGGCCAACGTCCTGACTTTC
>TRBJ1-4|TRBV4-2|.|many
CASSQENEKLFF
TGTGCCAGCAGCCAGGAAAATGAAAAACTGTTTTTT
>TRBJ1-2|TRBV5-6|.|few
CASRPYNDYGYTF
TGTGCCAGCAGGCCATACAACGACTATGGCTACACCTTC
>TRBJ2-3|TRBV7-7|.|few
CASSPSVEDTQYF
TGTGCCAGCAGCCCATCCGTCGAAGATACGCAGTATTTT
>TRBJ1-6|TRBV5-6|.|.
CASSLSRPSVSYNSPLHF
TGTGCCAGCAGCTTGAGCAGGCCTTCGGTCTCCTATAATTCACCCCTCCACTTT
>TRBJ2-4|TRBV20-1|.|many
CSATSQTLQPNIQYF
TGCAGTGCTACCTCACAGACACTTCAGCCAAACATTCAGTACTTC
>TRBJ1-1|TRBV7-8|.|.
CASSSYQGIGTEAFF
TGTGCCAGCAGCTCCTACCAGGGCATCGGGACTGAAGCTTTCTTT
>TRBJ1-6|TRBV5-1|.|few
CASSFGGALNSPLHF
TGCGCCAGCAGCTTTGGGGGGGCTCTGAATTCACCCCTCCACTTT
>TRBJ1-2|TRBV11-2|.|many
CASSLGVGNYGYTF
TGTGCCAGCAGCTTAGGGGTCGGGAACTATGGCTACACCTTC
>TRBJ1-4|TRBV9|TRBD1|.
CASSSGTGSEKLFF
TGTGCCAGCAGCTCCGGGACAGGGAGTGAAAAACTGTTTTTT
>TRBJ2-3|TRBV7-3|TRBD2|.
CASSTNGGAVDTQYF
TGTGCCAGCAGCACCAACGGGGGGGCGGTAGATACGCAGTATTTT
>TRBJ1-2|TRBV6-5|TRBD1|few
CASGQGLNYGYTF
TGTGCCAGCGGACAGGGGCTTAACTATGGCTACACCTTC